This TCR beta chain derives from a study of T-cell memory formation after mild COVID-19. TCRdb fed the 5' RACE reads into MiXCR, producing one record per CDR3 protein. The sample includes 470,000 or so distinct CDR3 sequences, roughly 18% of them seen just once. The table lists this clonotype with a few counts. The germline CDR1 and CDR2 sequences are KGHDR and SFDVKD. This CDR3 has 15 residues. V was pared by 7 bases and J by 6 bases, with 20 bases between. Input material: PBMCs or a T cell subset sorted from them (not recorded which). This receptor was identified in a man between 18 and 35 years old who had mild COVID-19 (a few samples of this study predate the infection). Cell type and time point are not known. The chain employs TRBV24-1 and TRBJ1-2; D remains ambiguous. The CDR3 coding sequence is TGTGCCACCAGGCCAGGAGGTCAGACCTGGGATGGCTACACCTTC. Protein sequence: CATRPGGQTWDGYTF.